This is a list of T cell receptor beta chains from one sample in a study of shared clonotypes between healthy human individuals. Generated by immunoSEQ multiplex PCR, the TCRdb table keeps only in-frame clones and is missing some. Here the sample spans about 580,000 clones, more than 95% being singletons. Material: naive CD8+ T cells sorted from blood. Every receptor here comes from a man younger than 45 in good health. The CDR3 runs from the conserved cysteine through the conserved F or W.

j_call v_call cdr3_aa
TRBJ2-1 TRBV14 CASRATTSGSSYNEQFF
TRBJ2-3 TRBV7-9 CASSSQRERPDTQYF
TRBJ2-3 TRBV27 CASSFGQSTDTQYF
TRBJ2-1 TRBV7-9 CASSLPRERDEQFF
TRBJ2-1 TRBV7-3 CASSLKTNEQFF
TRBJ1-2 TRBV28 CASSLRNYYGYTF
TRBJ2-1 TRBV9 CASSGLGGEQFF
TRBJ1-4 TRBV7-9 CASTPAGGGATNEKLFF
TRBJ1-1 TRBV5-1 CASSRKQGQDTEAFF
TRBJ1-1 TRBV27 CASSFGGNTEAFF
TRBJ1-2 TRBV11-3 CASSRGQGGGYTF
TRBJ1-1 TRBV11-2 CASSLAPGTGDDTEAFF
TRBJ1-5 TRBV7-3 CASRVGQSNWGNQPQHF
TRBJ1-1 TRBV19 CASSRGSTEAFF
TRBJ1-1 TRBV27 CASSPLGGLNTEAFF
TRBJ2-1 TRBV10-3 CATKIAGDSYNEQFF
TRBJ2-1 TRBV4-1 CASSQVVQRSYNEQFF
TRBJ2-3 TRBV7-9 CASSFPPGGGTDTQYF
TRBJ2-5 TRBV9 CASSDLTQETQYF
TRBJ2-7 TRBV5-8 CASSFSYEQYF
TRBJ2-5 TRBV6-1 CASVPSGSQETQYF
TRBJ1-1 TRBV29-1 CSVVWTGISPSEAFF
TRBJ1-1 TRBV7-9 CASSLSLGETTEAFF
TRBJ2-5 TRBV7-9 CASSSVTVETQYF
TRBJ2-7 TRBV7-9 CASSLDLKSYEQYF
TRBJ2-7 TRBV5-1 CASSLAPGEQYF
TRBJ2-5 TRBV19 CASTSTPDSQETQYF
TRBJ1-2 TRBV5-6 CASSLMGSYGYTF
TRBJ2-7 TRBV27 CASSLGGRPYEQYF
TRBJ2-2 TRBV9 CASRPGQGYTGELFF
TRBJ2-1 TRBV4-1 CASSRRGAGVGQENEQFF
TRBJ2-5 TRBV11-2 CASGRREGETQYF
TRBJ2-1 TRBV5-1 CASSLVQGAYNEQFF
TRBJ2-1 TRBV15 CATSRDTGSVANEQFF
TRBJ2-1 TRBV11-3 CASSLTSGIDEQFF
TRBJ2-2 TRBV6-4 CASRNGNTGELFF
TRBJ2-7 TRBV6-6 CASSYSNREQYF
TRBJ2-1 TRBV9 CASSGRDYNEQFF
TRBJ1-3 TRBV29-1 CSVHGTSGNTIYF
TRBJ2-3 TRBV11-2 CASSLEAAGGRGDTQYF
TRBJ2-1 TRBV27 CAVAGTSADNEQFF
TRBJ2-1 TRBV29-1 CSVVPSGRDHEQFF
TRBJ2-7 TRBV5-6 CASSMVQGGPHEQYF
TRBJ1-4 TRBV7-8 CASSLLVVEKLFF
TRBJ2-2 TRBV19 CASRYTGELFF
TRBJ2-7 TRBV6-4 CASSDSGSYEQYF
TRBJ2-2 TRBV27 CASRRQGTGELFF